This T cell receptor (beta chain) was sequenced during a study of shared clonotypes between healthy human individuals. This clone was seen more than once but under ten times. CDR1 is SEHNR, CDR2 FQNEAQ, per germline (reference sequence). The CDR3 totals 14 residues. The V gene lost 7 bases and the J gene lost 8 bases, with 20 bases spanning the gap. Libraries were prepared by immunoSEQ multiplex PCR; TCRdb keeps only in-frame clonotypes and omits some of them. This table has a few hundred thousand clones, less than 80% appearing once. This sequence was found in a woman in her thirties or forties in good health. Some clones in this sample may be carry-over from other donors' samples. Sequencing was done on a sample of PBMCs. This sequence joins TRBV7-9 and TRBJ1-2; D gene uncertain. The CDR3 DNA follows: TGTGCCAGCACCCCTGGAACGGCCGGTGGGGGCTACACCTTC. Residues: CASTPGTAGGGYTF.